This T cell receptor beta chain was documented in a study of sequential checkpoint blockade in melanoma. For the study at large: Arm A got nivolumab then ipilimumab; arm B the reverse, 1:1.

The treatment here: randomized to nivolumab then ipilimumab (arm A) or the reverse (arm B). TCRdb's table, derived via immunoSEQ multiplex PCR, lists solely in-frame clones and lacks some. The sample lists tens of thousands of clones, about 88% occurring once. This CDR3 spans 16 amino acids. Trimming cost V 5 bases and J 2 bases, with 17 bases left between them. In germline, CDR1 is PRHDT, CDR2 FYEKMQ (reference sequence). The sample was CD8+ T cells sorted from blood (inferred from file names), taken from a patient given nivolumab and ipilimumab in sequence. The sequence came from a human donor with melanoma. This rearrangement joins TRBV13 to TRBJ2-3; TRBD2 is a possible D gene (7 bases). CDR3 sequence: CASSPPLGGATDTQYF. The CDR3 coding sequence is TGTGCCAGCAGCCCTCCACTTGGGGGGGCCACAGATACGCAGTATTTT.